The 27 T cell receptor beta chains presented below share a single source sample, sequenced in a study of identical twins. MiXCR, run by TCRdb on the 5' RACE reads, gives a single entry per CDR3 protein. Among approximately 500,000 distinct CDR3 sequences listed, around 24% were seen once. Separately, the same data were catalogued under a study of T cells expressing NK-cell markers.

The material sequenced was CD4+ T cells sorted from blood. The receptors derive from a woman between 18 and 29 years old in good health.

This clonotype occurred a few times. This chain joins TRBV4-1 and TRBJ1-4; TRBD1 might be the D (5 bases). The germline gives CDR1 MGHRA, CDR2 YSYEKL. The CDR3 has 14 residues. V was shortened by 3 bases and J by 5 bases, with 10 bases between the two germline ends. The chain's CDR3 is CASSQGLLNEKLFF. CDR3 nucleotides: TGCGCCAGCAGCCAGGGACTGCTGAATGAAAAACTGTTTTTT.

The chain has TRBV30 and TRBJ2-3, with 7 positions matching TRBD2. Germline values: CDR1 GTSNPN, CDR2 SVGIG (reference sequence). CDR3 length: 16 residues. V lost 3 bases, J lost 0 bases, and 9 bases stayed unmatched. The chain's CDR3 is CAWRELAKQSTDTQYF. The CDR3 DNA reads TGTGCCTGGAGGGAACTAGCGAAGCAAAGCACAGATACGCAGTATTTT.

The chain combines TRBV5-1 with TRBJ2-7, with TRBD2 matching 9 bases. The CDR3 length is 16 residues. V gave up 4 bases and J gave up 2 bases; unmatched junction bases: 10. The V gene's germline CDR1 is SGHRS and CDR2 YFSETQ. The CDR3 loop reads CASSPGAGGPAYEQYF. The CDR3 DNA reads TGCGCCAGCAGCCCCGGTGCGGGGGGGCCTGCCTACGAGCAGTACTTC. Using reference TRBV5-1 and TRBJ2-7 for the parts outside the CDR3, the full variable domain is KAGVTQTPRYLIKTRGQQVTLSCSPISGHRSVSWYQQTPGQGLQFLFEYFSETQRNKGNFPGRFSGRQFSNSRSEMNVSTLELGDSALYLCASSPGAGGPAYEQYFGPGTRLTVT.

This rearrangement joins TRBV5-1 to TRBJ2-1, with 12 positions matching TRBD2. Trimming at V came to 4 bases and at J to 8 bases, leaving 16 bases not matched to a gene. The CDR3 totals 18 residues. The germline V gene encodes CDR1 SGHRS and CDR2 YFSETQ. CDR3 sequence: CASSPSIDTSGGSDEQFF. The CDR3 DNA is TGCGCCAGCAGCCCTTCGATCGATACTAGCGGGGGGAGCGATGAGCAGTTCTTC.

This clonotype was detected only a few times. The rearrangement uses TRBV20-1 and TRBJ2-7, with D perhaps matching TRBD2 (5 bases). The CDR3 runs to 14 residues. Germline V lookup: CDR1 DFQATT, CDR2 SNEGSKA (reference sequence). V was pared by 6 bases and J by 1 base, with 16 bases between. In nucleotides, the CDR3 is TGCAGTGCCTACGGACTCGAATCGTCCTACGAGCAGTACTTC. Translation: CSAYGLESSYEQYF.

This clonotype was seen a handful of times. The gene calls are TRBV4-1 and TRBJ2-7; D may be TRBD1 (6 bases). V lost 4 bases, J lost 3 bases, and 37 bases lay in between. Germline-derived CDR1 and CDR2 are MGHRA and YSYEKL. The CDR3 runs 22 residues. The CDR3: CASSLSPTGMGWASEAGYEQYF. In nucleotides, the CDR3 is TGCGCCAGCAGCCTGTCGCCCACAGGGATGGGGTGGGCTTCGGAGGCTGGCTACGAGCAGTACTTC.

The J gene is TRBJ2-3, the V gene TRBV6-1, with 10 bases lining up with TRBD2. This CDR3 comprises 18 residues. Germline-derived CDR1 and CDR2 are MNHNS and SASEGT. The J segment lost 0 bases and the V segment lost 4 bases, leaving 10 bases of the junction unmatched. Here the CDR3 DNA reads TGTGCCAGCAGTGGGACCGGGACTAGCGAAACGAGCACAGATACGCAGTATTTT. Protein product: CASSGTGTSETSTDTQYF.

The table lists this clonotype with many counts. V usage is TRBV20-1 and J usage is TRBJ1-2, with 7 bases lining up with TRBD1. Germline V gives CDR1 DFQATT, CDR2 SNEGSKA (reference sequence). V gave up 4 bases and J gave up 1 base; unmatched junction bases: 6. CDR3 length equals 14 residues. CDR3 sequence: CSANPGQSNYGYTF. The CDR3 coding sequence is TGCAGTGCTAACCCGGGACAGAGTAACTATGGCTACACCTTC.

The CDR3 DNA sequence: TGTGCCAGCAGACTGACAGGGAACAATCAGCCCCAGCATTTT. Translation gives CASRLTGNNQPQHF. The chain uses TRBV27 and TRBJ1-5; TRBD1 matches at 7 bases. This CDR3 comprises 14 residues. CDR1 and CDR2 (germline): MNHEY, SMNVEV (reference sequence). V shed 6 bases, J shed 3 bases, and the junction held 5 bases outside the gene matches.

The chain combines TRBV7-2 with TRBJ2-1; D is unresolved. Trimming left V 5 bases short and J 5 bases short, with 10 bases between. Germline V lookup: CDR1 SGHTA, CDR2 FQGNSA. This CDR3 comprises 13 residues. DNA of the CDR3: TGTGCCAGCAGCCAACTCTACCACAATGAGCAGTTCTTC. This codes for CASSQLYHNEQFF.

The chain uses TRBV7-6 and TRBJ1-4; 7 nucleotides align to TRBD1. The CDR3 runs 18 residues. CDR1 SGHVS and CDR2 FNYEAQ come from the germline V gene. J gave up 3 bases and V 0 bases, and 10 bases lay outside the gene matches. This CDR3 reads CASSLAPADRSPNEKLFF. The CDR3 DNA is TGTGCCAGCAGCTTAGCCCCAGCGGACAGGAGCCCTAATGAAAAACTGTTTTTT.

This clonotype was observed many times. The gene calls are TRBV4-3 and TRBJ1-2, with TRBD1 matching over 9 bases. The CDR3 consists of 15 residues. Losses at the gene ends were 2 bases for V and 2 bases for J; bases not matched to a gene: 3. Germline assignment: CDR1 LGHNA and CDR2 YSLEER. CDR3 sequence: CASSQTGGRNYGYTF. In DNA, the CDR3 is TGCGCCAGCAGCCAAACAGGGGGCAGGAACTATGGCTACACCTTC.

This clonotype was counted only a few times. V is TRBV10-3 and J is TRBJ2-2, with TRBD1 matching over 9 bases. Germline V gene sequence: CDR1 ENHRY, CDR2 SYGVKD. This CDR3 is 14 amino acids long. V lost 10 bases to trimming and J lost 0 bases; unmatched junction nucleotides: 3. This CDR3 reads CATGTGSNTGELFF. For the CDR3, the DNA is TGTGCCACCGGGACAGGGTCGAACACCGGGGAGCTGTTTTTT.

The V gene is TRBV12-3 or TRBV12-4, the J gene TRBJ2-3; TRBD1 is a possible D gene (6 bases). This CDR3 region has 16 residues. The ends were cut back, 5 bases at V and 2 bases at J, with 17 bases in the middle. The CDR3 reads CASSTRTVRDTDTQYF. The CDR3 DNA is TGTGCCAGCAGTACTCGGACAGTTAGGGACACAGATACGCAGTATTTT.

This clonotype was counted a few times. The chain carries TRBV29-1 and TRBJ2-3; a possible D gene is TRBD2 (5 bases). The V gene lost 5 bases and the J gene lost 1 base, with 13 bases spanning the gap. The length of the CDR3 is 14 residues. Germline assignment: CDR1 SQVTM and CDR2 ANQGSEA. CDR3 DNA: TGCAGCGTTTTAGGCGGGCGGGGCACAGATACGCAGTATTTT. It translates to CSVLGGRGTDTQYF.

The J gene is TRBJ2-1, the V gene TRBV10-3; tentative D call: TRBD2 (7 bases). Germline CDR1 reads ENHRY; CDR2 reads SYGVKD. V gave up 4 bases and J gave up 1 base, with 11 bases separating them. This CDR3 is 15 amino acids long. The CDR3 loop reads CAISGGGRSYNEQFF. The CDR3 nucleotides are TGTGCCATCAGTGGGGGGGGGCGATCCTACAATGAGCAGTTCTTC.

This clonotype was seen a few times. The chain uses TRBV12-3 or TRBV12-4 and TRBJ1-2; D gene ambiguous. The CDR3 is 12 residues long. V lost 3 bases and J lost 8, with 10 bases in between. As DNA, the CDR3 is TGTGCCAGCAGTTTCAATGGTTGGGGCTACACCTTC. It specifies CASSFNGWGYTF.

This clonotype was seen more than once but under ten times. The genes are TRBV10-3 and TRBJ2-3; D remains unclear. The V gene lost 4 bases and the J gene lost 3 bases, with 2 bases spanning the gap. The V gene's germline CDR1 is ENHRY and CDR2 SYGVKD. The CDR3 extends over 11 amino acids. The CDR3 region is CAISGTDTQYF. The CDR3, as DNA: TGTGCCATCAGTGGAACAGATACGCAGTATTTT.

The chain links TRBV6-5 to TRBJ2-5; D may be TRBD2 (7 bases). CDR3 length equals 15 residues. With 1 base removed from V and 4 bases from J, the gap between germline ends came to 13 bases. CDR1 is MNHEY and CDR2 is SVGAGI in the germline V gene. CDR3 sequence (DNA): TGTGCCAGCAGTTACTGGAGGGGGGGAGGAGAGACCCAGTACTTC. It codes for CASSYWRGGGETQYF.

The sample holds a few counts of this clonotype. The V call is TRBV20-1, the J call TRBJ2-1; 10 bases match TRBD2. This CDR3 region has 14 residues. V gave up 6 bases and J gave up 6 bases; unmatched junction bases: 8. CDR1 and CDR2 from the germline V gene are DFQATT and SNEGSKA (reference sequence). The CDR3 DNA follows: TGCAGTGCGGCTAGCGGGGGCCTAGCCAATGAGCAGTTCTTC. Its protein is CSAASGGLANEQFF.

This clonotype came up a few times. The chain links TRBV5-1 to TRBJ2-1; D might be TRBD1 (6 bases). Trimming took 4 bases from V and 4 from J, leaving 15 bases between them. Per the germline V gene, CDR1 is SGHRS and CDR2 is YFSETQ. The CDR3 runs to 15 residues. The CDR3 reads CASSRGTRVYNEQFF. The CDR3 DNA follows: TGCGCCAGCAGCAGAGGGACAAGGGTATACAATGAGCAGTTCTTC.

CDR3 DNA: TGCAGTGCTAGTTCTAATAGCGGGGACTCCTACAATGAGCAGTTCTTC. Amino acids: CSASSNSGDSYNEQFF. The chain links TRBV20-1 to TRBJ2-1; TRBD2 agrees at 8 bases. The CDR3 is 16 residues long. The J segment lost 0 bases and the V segment lost 3 bases, leaving 7 bases of the junction unmatched. Germline CDR1 reads DFQATT; CDR2 reads SNEGSKA (reference sequence).

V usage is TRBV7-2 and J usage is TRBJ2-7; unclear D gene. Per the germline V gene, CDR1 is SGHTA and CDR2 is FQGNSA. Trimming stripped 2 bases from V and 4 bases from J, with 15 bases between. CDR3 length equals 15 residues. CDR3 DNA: TGTGCCAGCAGCTTAATTTTGCGAGGTTCTTACGAGCAGTACTTC. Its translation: CASSLILRGSYEQYF.

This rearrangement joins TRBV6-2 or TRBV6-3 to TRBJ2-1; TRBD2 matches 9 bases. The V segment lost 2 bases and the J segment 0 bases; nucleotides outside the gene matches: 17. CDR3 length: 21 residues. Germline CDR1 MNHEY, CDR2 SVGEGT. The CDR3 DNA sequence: TGTGCCAGCAGTTACGCAACTAGCGGGCGGAAGTTTTGGAGCTCCTACAATGAGCAGTTCTTC. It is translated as CASSYATSGRKFWSSYNEQFF.

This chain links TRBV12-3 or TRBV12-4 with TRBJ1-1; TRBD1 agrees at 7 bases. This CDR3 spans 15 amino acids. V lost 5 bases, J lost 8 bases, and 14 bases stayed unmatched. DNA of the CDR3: TGTGCCAGCAGTCCTCTAACTGGGACAGCCCGCGAAGCTTTCTTT. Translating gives CASSPLTGTAREAFF.

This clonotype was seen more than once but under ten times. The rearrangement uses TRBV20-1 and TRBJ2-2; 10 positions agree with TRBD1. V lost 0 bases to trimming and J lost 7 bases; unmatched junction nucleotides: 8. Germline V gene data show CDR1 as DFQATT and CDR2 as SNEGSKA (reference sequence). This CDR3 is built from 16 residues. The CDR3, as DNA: TGCAGTGCTAGAGAATCGGGGACAGGGGACAACGGGGAGCTGTTTTTT. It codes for CSARESGTGDNGELFF.

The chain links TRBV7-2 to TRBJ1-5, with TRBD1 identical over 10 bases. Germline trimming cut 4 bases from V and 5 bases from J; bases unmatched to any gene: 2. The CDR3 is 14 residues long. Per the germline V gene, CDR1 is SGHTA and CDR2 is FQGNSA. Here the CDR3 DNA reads TGTGCCAGCAGCTCGGACAGGGGGTATCAGCCCCAGCATTTT. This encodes CASSSDRGYQPQHF.